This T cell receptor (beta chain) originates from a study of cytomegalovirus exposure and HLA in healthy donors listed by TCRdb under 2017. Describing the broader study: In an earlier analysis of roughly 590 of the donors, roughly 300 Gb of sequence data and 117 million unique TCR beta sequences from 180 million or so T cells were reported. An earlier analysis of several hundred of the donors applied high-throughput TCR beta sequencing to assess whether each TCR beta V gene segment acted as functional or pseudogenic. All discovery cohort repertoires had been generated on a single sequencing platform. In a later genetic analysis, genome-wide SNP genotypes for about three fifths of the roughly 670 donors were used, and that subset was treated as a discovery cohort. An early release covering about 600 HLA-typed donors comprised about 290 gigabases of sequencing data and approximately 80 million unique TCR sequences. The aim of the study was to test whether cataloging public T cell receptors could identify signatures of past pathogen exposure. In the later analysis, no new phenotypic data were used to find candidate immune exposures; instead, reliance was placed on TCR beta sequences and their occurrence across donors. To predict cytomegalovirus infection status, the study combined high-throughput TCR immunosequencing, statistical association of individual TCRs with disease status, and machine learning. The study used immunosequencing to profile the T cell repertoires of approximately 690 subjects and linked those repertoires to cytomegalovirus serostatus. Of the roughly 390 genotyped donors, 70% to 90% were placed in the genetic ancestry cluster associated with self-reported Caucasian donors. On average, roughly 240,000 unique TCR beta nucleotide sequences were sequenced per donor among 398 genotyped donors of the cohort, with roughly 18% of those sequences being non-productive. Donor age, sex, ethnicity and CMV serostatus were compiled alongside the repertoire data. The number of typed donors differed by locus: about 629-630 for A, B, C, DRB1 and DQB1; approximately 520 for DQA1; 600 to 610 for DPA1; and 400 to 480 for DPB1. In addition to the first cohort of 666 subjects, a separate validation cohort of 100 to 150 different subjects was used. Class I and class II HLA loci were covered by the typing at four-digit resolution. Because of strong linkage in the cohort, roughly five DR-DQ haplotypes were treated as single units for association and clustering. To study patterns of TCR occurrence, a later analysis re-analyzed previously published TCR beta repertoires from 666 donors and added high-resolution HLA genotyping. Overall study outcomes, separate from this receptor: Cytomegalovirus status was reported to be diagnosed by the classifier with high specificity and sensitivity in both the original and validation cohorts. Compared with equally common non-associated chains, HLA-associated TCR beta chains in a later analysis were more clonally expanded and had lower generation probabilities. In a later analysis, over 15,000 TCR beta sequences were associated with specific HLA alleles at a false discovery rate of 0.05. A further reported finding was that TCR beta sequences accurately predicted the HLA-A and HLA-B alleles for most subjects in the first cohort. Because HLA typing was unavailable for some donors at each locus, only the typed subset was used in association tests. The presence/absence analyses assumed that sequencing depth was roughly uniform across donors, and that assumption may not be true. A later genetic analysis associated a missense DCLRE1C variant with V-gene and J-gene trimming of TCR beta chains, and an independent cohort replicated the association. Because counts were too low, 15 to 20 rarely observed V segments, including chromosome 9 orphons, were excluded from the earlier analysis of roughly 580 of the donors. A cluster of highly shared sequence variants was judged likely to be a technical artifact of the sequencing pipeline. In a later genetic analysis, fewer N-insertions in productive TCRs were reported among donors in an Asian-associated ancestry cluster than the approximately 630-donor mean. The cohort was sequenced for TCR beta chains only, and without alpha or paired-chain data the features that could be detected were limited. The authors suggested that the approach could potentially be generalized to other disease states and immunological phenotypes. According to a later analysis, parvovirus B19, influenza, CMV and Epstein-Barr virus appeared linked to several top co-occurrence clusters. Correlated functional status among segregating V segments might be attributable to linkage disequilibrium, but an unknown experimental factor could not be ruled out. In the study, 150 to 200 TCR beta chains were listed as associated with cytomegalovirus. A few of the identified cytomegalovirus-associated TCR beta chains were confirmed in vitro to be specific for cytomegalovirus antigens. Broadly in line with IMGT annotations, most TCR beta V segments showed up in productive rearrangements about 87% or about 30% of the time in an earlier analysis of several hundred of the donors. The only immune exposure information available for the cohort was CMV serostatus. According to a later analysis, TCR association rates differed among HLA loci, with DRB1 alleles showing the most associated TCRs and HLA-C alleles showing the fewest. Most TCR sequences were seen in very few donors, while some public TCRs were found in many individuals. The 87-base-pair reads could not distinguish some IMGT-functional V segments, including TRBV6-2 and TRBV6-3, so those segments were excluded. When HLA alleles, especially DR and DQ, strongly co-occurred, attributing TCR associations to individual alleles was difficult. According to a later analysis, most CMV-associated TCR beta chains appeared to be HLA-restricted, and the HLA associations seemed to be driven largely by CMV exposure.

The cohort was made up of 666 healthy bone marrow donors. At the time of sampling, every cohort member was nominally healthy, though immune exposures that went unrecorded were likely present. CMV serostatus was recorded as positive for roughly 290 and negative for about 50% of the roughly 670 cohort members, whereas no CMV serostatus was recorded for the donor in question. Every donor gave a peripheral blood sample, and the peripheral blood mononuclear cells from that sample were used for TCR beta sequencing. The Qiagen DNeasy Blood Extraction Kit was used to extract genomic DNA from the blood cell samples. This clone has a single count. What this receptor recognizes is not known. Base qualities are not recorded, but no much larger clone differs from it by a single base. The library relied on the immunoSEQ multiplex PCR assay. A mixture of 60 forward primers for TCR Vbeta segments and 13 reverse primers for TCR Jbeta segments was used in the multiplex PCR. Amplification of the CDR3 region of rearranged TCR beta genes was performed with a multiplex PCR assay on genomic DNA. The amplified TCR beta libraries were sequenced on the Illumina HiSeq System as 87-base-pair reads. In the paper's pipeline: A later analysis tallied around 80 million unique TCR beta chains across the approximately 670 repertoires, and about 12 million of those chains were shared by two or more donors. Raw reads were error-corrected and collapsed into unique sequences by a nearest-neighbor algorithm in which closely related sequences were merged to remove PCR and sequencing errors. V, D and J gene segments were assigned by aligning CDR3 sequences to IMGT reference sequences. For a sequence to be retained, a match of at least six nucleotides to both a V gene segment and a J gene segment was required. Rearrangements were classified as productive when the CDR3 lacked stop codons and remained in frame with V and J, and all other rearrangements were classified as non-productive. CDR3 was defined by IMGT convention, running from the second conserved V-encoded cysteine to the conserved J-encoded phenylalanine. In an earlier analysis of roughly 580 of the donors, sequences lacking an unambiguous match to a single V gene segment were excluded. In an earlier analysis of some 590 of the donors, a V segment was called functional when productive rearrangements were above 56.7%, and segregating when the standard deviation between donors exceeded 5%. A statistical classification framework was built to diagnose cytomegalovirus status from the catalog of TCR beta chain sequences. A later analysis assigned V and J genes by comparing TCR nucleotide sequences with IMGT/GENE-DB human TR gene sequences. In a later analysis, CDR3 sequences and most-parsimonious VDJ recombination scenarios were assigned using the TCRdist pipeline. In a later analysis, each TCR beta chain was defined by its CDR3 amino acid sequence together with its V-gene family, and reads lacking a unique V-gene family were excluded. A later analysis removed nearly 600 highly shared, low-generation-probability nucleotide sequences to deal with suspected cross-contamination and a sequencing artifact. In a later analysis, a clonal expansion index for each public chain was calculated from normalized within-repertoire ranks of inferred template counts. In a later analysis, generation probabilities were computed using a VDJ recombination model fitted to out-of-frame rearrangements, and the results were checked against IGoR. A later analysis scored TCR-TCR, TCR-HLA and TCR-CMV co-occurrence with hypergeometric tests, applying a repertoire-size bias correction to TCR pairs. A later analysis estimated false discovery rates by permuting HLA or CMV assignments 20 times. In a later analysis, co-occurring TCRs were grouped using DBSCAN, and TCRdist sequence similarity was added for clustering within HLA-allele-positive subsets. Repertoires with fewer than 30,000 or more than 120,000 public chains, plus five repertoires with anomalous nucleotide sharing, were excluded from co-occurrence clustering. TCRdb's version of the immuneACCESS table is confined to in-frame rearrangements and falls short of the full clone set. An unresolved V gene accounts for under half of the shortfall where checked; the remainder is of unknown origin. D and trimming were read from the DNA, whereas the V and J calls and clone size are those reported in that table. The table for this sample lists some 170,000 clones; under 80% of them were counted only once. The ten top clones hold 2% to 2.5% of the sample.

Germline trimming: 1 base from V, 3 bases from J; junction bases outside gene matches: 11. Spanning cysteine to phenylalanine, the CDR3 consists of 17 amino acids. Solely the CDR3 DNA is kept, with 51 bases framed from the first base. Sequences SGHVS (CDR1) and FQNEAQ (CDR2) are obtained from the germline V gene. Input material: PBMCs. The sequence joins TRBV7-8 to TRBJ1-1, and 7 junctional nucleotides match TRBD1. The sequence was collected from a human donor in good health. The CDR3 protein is CASSLEYRGTLDTEAFF. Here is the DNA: TGTGCCAGCAGCTTAGAGTACAGGGGAACTTTGGACACTGAAGCTTTCTTT.